This paragraph covers one T cell receptor (beta chain) sequence. The data are from a study of blood T cell repertoires in COVID-19. Study summary: The origin of the acute and convalescent COVID-19 samples was the United States, Italy and Spain.

Repertoires were generated with immunoSEQ multiplex PCR, while TCRdb's copy carries only in-frame clones and drops some. The sample lists about 120,000 clones, under 95% occurring once. The CDR3 loop spans 15 amino acids. The ends lost 1 base at V and 0 bases at J; junction bases unmatched: 1. Germline V gene data show CDR1 as SGHAT and CDR2 as FQDESV (reference sequence). V and J are TRBV11-1 and TRBJ1-1, with TRBD1 matching 8 bases. This receptor was obtained from a man between 45 and 60 years old with active COVID-19. Material for sequencing was peripheral blood. CDR3 loop: CASSLEQGVNTEAFF. The CDR3 coding sequence is TGTGCCAGCAGCTTAGAACAGGGGGTGAACACTGAAGCTTTCTTT.